One sample yielded the 8 T cell receptor beta chains listed below, sequenced in a study of radiation and T cells in renal cell carcinoma. Libraries were prepared by immunoSEQ multiplex PCR; TCRdb keeps only in-frame clonotypes and omits some of them. Of 7,200 or so clones listed, less than 65% were seen once; the top ten hold 35% to 50%. Treatment described: treatment-naive control, cytoreductive nephrectomy. This specimen was tumor tissue, taken from a patient whose treatment was nephrectomy without radiotherapy. These receptors originate from a woman between 65 and 79 years old with renal cell carcinoma.

This clone was seen a few times. The chain uses TRBV2 and TRBJ1-5; D gene uncertain. The CDR3 runs 14 residues. V lost 5 bases and J lost 3, with 11 bases in between. The V gene's germline CDR1 is SNHLY and CDR2 FYNNEI. The CDR3 nucleotides read TGTGCCAGCAGTCCGGACGGCCTCAATCAGCCCCAGCATTTT. It codes for CASSPDGLNQPQHF.

This chain links TRBV2 with TRBJ1-2; D is unresolved. Trimming took off 7 bases at V and 0 bases at J, with 15 bases between the two ends. This CDR3 region has 15 residues. Germline CDR1 SNHLY, CDR2 FYNNEI. The CDR3 loop reads CASTPWRASNYGYTF. The DNA of the CDR3 is TGTGCCAGCACCCCCTGGAGGGCATCTAACTATGGCTACACCTTC.

The chain is built from TRBV7-8 and TRBJ2-7; possible D gene TRBD2, 6 bases. Per germline, CDR1 SGHVS and CDR2 FQNEAQ. The CDR3 runs 14 residues. The V end lost 3 bases, the J end lost 1 base, and 10 bases lay between the germline ends. This CDR3 is CASSFGGISYEQYF. The CDR3 region has the DNA TGTGCCAGCAGCTTTGGAGGGATTTCCTACGAGCAGTACTTC.

Here the CDR3 DNA reads TGTGCCAGCAGTGACATCGGGGTTCGGCCGGTTTACAATGAGCAGTTCTTC. Protein product: CASSDIGVRPVYNEQFF. This chain joins TRBV2 and TRBJ2-1, with a possible D match to TRBD2 (5 bases). This CDR3 is 17 amino acids long. V gave up 3 bases and J gave up 4 bases, with 19 bases separating them. Germline CDR1 and CDR2: SNHLY and FYNNEI.

This clone qualifies as medium-sized. V usage is TRBV19 and J usage is TRBJ2-7; maybe TRBD1 (6 bases). V was trimmed by 4 bases and J by 0 bases, leaving 7 bases between them. In germline, CDR1 is LNHDA, CDR2 SQIVND (reference sequence). CDR3 length: 13 residues. CDR3 nucleotide sequence: TGTGCCAGTAGTAGGACAGTCTCCTACGAGCAGTACTTC. Its translation: CASSRTVSYEQYF. The full variable domain, completed using reference TRBV19 and TRBJ2-7, is DGGITQSPKYLFRKEGQNVTLSCEQNLNHDAMYWYRQDPGQGLRLIYYSQIVNDFQKGDIAEGYSVSREKKESFPLTVTSAQKNPTAFYLCASSRTVSYEQYFGPGTRLTVT.

On this clone itself: Within the sample, other DNA sequences also encode this same CDR3. The chain links TRBV5-6 to TRBJ1-5; D not certain. V lost 0 bases, J lost 0 bases, and 7 bases lay in between. This CDR3 has 15 residues. Germline V gene sequence: CDR1 SGHDT, CDR2 YYEEEE. As DNA, the CDR3 is TGTGCCAGCAGCTTGGGTAGATATAGCAATCAGCCCCAGCATTTT. Protein product: CASSLGRYSNQPQHF.

The chain is built from TRBV9 and TRBJ2-7; 7 bases are a match to TRBD1. The junction had 7 bases not matched to a gene; V was cut back by 0 bases and J by 4 bases. The V gene's germline CDR1 is SGDLS and CDR2 YYNGEE. This CDR3 has 15 amino acids. This CDR3 is CASSVGGGLGYEQYF. CDR3 sequence (DNA): TGTGCCAGCAGCGTAGGAGGGGGCCTCGGGTACGAGCAGTACTTC. Filled out from reference TRBV9 and TRBJ2-7, the complete variable domain reads DSGVTQTPKHLITATGQRVTLRCSPRSGDLSVYWYQQSLDQGLQFLIQYYNGEERAKGNILERFSAQQFPDLHSELNLSSLELGDSALYFCASSVGGGLGYEQYFGPGTRLTVT.

The table lists this clone with a few counts. The genes are TRBV6-1 and TRBJ2-7, with TRBD1 matching over 9 bases. The CDR3 has 15 amino acids. With 6 bases clipped from V and 1 base from J, the junction kept 7 bases outside the gene matches. Germline values: CDR1 MNHNS, CDR2 SASEGT. The CDR3 DNA follows: TGTGCCAGCAGGGTCCGGGACAGGGTTTCCTACGAGCAGTACTTC. This sequence encodes CASRVRDRVSYEQYF.